This T cell receptor beta chain was observed in a study of blood T cell repertoires in COVID-19. Germline V gives CDR1 SEHNR, CDR2 FQNEAQ (reference sequence). Trimming took 4 bases from V and 2 from J; bases not matched to a gene: 13. The length of the CDR3 is 18 residues. Libraries were prepared by immunoSEQ multiplex PCR; TCRdb keeps only in-frame clonotypes and omits some of them. Of fewer than 350,000 clones in the sample, around 85% were seen once. V usage is TRBV7-9 and J usage is TRBJ2-3; TRBD1 agrees at 9 bases. This TCR came from a woman between 40 and 50 years old with acute COVID-19. The sample taken for sequencing was PBMCs or T cells enriched from blood (not recorded which). The CDR3 here is CASSSGTGWLGPTDTQYF. CDR3 nucleotide sequence: TGTGCCAGCAGCTCCGGGACAGGGTGGTTGGGACCCACAGATACGCAGTATTTT.